These 9 T cell receptor beta chains originate from one sample sequenced in a study of radiotherapy plus CTLA-4 blockade in lung cancer. Only in-frame clones appear in the TCRdb table, and some are missing; sequencing was by immunoSEQ multiplex PCR. The sample records about 77,000 clones, roughly four fifths being singletons. This sample comprised peripheral blood, obtained from a patient treated with radiotherapy plus ipilimumab. The receptor set was obtained from a human donor with non-small cell lung cancer whose response to radiotherapy plus ipilimumab could not be evaluated.

The gene calls are TRBV7-9 and TRBJ2-3; 10 nucleotides match TRBD2. V lost 5 bases, J lost 7 bases, and 15 bases stayed unmatched. The germline V gene encodes CDR1 SEHNR and CDR2 FQNEAQ (reference sequence). This CDR3 contains 17 residues. CDR3 DNA: TGTGCCAGCAGCCTCCTATCTGAAGCGGGAGGGGGAAATACGCAGTATTTT. Residues: CASSLLSEAGGGNTQYF. Looking up the rest from reference TRBV7-9 and TRBJ2-3 gives the full variable domain: DTGVSQNPRHKITKRGQNVTFRCDPISEHNRLYWYRQTLGQGPEFLTYFQNEAQLEKSRLLSDRFSAERPKGSFSTLEIQRTEQGDSAMYLCASSLLSEAGGGNTQYFGPGTRLTVL.

The rearrangement uses TRBV18 and TRBJ2-7; TRBD1 might be the D (5 bases). This CDR3 region has 15 residues. The germline CDR1 and CDR2 sequences are KGHSH and LQKENI. V lost 4 bases, J lost 0 bases, and 13 bases lay in between. This CDR3 is CASSLSDRSSYEQYF. The CDR3 region has the DNA TGTGCCAGCTCACTCTCAGACAGAAGCTCCTACGAGCAGTACTTC.

By share of the sample, this clone is medium-sized. This chain connects TRBV19 to TRBJ2-7, with D maybe TRBD1 (5 bases). V was trimmed by 3 bases and J by 3 bases, leaving 9 bases between them. Germline V CDR1 and CDR2: LNHDA, SQIVND (reference sequence). The CDR3 covers 13 residues. The CDR3 spells CASSIREGYEQYF. The CDR3 bases are TGTGCCAGTAGTATCAGGGAAGGCTACGAGCAGTACTTC.

The chain combines TRBV28 with TRBJ1-2, with TRBD1 matching 9 bases. V was clipped by 10 bases and J by 6 bases; unmatched bases: 12. Germline-derived CDR1 and CDR2 are MDHEN and SYDVKM. The CDR3 runs 14 residues. This chain's CDR3 is CATLDRGLTHGYTF. CDR3 nucleotide sequence: TGTGCCACCTTGGACAGGGGTCTTACCCATGGCTACACCTTC.

The chain uses TRBV10-3 and TRBJ1-1; no clear D gene. Trimming shortened V by 1 base and J by 3 bases, and 9 bases separated the two germline ends. The CDR3 runs 14 residues. Per germline, CDR1 ENHRY and CDR2 SYGVKD. CDR3 in amino acids: CAISEWQTDTEAFF. Here the CDR3 DNA reads TGTGCCATCAGTGAGTGGCAGACTGACACTGAAGCTTTCTTT.

V is TRBV19 and J is TRBJ1-1, with D tentatively TRBD1 (5 bases). Germline CDR1 reads LNHDA; CDR2 reads SQIVND (reference sequence). CDR3 length: 15 amino acids. Deletions cut 3 bases from V and 3 bases from J, with 14 bases between. Here the CDR3 DNA reads TGTGCCAGTAGTATGAGTGGGGAGGGGTACACTGAAGCTTTCTTT. Its protein product is CASSMSGEGYTEAFF.

This clone was detected a few times. The rearrangement joins TRBV5-4 to TRBJ2-3; the D gene is possibly TRBD2 (6 bases). The CDR3 runs to 15 residues. V lost 1 base and J 4 bases, leaving 13 bases between the germline ends. Germline V gene sequence: CDR1 SGHNT, CDR2 YYREEE (reference sequence). The CDR3 spells CASSLFETSPDTQYF. The CDR3 coding sequence is TGTGCCAGCAGCTTGTTTGAAACTAGCCCAGATACGCAGTATTTT. Variable domain in full (rest from reference TRBV5-4 and TRBJ2-3): ETGVTQSPTHLIKTRGQQVTLRCSSQSGHNTVSWYQQALGQGPQFIFQYYREEENGRGNFPPRFSGLQFPNYSSELNVNALELDDSALYLCASSLFETSPDTQYFGPGTRLTVL.

The V call is TRBV7-2, the J call TRBJ1-4; 7 bases line up with TRBD1. The CDR3 covers 13 residues. Trimming removed 1 base from V and 13 bases from J; junction bases left unmatched: 6. Germline V gene lookup returns CDR1 SGHTA and CDR2 FQGNSA. The CDR3 region is CASSLGYPGGLFF. In DNA, the CDR3 is TGTGCCAGCAGCTTAGGATACCCAGGGGGACTGTTTTTT.

This rearrangement joins TRBV27 to TRBJ1-1; a possible D gene is TRBD1 (6 bases). With 4 bases removed from V and 3 bases from J, the gap between germline ends came to 18 bases. Germline CDR1 reads MNHEY; CDR2 reads SMNVEV (reference sequence). The CDR3 is made up of 16 amino acids. CDR3 protein: CASSSTGFGLDTEAFF. For the CDR3, the DNA is TGTGCCAGCAGTTCTACAGGGTTTGGGTTGGACACTGAAGCTTTCTTT.